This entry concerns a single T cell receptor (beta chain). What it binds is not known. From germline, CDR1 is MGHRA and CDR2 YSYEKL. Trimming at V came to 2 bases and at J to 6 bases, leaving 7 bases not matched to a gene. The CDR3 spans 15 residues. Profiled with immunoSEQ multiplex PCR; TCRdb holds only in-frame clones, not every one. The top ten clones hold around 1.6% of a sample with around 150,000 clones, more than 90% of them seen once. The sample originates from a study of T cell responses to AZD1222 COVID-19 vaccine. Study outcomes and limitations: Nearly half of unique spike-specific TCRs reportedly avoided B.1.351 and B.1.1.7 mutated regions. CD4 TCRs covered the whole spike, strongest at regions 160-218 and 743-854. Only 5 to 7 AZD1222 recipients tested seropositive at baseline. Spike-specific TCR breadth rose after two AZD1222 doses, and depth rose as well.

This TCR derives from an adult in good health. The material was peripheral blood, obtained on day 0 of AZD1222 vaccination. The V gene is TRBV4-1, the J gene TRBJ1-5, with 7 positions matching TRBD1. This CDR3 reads CASSQLTGVGQPQHF. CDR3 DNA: TGCGCCAGCAGCCAACTTACAGGGGTGGGTCAGCCCCAGCATTTT.